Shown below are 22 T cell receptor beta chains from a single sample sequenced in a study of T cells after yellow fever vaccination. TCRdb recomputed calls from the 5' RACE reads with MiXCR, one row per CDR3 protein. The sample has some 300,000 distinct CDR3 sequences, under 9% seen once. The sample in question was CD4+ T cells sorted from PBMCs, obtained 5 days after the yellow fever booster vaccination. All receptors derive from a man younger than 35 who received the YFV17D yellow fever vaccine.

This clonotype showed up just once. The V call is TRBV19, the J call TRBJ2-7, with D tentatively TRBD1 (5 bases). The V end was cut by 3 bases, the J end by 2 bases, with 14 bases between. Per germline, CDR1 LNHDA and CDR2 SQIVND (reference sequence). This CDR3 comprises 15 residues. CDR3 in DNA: TGTGCCAGTAGTATTCGTCCGACAGTAACCTACGAGCAGTACTTC. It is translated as CASSIRPTVTYEQYF.

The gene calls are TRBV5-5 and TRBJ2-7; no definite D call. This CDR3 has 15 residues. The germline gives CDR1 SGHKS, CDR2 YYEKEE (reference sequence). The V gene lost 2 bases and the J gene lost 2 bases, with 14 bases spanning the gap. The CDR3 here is CASSFGGIPTYEQYF. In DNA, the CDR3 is TGTGCCAGCAGCTTCGGCGGCATCCCCACCTACGAGCAGTACTTC.

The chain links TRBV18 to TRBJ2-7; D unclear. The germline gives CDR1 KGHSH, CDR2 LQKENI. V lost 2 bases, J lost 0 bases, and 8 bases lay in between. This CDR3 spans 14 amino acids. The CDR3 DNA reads TGTGCCAGCTCACCAACACAATACTCCTACGAGCAGTACTTC. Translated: CASSPTQYSYEQYF.

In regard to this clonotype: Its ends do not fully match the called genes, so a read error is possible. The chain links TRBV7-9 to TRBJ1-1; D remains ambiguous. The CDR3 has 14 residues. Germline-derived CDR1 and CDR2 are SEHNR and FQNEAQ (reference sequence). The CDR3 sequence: CVSSLVEGNTEAFF. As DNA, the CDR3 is TGTGTCAGCAGCTTAGTTGAGGGGAACACTGAAGCTTTCTTT. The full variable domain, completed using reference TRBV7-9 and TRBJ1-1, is DTGVSQNPRHKITKRGQNVTFRCDPISEHNRLYWYRQTLGQGPEFLTYFQNEAQLEKSRLLSDRFSAERPKGSFSTLEIQRTEQGDSAMYLCVSSLVEGNTEAFFGQGTRLTVV.

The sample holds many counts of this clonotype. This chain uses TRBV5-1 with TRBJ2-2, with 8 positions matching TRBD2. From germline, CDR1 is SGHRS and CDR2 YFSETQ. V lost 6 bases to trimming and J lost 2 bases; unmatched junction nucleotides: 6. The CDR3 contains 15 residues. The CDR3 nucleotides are TGCGCCAGCAACGGGGGGGACATAAACACCGGGGAGCTGTTTTTT. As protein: CASNGGDINTGELFF.

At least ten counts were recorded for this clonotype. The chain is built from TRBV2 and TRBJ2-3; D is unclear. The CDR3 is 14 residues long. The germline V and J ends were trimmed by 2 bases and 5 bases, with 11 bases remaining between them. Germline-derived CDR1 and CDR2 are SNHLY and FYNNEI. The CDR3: CASSELLSVDTQYF. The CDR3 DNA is TGTGCCAGCAGTGAATTGTTGTCGGTAGATACGCAGTATTTT.

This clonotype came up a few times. CDR3 nucleotide sequence: TGTGCCAGCAGCCCCGATAGGGGGACCTACGAGCAGTACGTC. It encodes CASSPDRGTYEQYV. The rearrangement links TRBV5-6 to TRBJ2-7, with D tentatively TRBD1 (6 bases). V was clipped by 4 bases and J by 2 bases, with 13 bases between them. The CDR3 totals 14 residues. Germline V gene data show CDR1 as SGHDT and CDR2 as YYEEEE.

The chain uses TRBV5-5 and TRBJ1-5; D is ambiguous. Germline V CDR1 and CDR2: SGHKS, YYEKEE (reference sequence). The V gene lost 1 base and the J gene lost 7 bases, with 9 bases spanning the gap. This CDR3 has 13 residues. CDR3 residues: CASSLRTHQPQHF. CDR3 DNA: TGTGCCAGCAGCTTGCGGACTCACCAGCCCCAGCATTTT. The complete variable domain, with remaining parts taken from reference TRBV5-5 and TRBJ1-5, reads DAGVTQSPTHLIKTRGQQVTLRCSPISGHKSVSWYQQVLGQGPQFIFQYYEKEERGRGNFPDRFSARQFPNYSSELNVNALLLGDSALYLCASSLRTHQPQHFGDGTRLSIL.

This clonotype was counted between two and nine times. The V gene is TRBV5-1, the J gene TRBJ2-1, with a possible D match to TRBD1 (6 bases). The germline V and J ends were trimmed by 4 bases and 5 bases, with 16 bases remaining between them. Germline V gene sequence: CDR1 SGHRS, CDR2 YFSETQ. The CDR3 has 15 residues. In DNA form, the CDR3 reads TGCGCCAGCAGCCAGAATCCGACAGGTAACAATGAGCAGTTCTTC. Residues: CASSQNPTGNNEQFF.

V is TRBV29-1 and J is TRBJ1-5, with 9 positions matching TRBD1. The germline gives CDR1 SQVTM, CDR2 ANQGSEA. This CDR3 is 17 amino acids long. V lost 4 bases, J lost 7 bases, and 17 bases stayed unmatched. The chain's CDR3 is CSVVFRDRERVRQPQHF. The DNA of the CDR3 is TGCAGCGTTGTTTTCCGGGACAGGGAACGGGTAAGACAGCCCCAGCATTTT. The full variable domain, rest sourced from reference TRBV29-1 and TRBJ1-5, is SAVISQKPSRDICQRGTSLTIQCQVDSQVTMMFWYRQQPGQSLTLIATANQGSEATYESGFVIDKFPISRPNLTFSTLTVSNMSPEDSSIYLCSVVFRDRERVRQPQHFGDGTRLSIL.

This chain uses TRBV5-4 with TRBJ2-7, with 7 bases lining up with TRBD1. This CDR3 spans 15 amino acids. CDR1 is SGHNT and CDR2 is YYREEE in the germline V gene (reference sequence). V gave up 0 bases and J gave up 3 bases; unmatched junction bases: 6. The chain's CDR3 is CASSLGGTVFYEQYF. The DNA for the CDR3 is TGTGCCAGCAGCTTGGGAGGGACAGTCTTCTACGAGCAGTACTTC.

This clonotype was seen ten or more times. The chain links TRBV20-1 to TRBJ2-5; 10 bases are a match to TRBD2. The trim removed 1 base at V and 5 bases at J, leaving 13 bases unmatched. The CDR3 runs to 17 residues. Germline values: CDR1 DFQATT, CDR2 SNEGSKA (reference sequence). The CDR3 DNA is TGCAGTGCTAGAGGGCCCCTATTAGCGGGGGGCAGGGAGACCCAGTACTTC. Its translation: CSARGPLLAGGRETQYF.

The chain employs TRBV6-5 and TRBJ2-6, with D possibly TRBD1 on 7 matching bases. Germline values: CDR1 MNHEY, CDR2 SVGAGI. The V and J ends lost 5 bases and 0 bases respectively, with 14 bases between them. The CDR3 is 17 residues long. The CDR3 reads CASSGGWDSSGANVLTF. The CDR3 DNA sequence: TGTGCCAGCAGTGGAGGGTGGGACAGCTCTGGGGCCAACGTCCTGACTTTC.

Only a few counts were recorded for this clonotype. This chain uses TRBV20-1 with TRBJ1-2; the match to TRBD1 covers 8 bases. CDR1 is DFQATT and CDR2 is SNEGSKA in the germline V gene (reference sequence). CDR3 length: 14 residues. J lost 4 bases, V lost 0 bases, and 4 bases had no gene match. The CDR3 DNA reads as TGCAGTGCTAGAGATCAGGGGGCCGGCTATGGCTACACCTTC. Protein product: CSARDQGAGYGYTF.

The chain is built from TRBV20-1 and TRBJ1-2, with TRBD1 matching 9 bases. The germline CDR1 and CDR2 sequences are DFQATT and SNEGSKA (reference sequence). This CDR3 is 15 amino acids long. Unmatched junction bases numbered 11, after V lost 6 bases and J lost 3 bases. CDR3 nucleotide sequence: TGCAGTGCCCCTTTCCCGGGACAGGGACACTATGGCTACACCTTC. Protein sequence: CSAPFPGQGHYGYTF.

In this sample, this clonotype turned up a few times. CDR3 DNA sequence: TGTGCCAGCAGCGTAGTAGGAAACATTAATTCACCCCTCCACTTT. This codes for CASSVVGNINSPLHF. This rearrangement joins TRBV9 to TRBJ1-6; unclear D gene. Germline V gene sequence: CDR1 SGDLS, CDR2 YYNGEE. The CDR3 totals 15 residues. V lost 0 bases to trimming and J lost 6 bases, with 10 bases between them. The whole variable domain, remainder taken from reference TRBV9 and TRBJ1-6, is DSGVTQTPKHLITATGQRVTLRCSPRSGDLSVYWYQQSLDQGLQFLIQYYNGEERAKGNILERFSAQQFPDLHSELNLSSLELGDSALYFCASSVVGNINSPLHFGNGTRLTVT.

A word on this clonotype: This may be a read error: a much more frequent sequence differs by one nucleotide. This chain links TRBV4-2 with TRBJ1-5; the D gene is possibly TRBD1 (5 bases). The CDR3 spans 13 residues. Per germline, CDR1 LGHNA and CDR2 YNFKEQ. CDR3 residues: CASGGEDNPPQHF. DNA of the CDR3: TGTGCCAGCGGGGGAGAGGACAATCCGCCCCAGCATTTT.

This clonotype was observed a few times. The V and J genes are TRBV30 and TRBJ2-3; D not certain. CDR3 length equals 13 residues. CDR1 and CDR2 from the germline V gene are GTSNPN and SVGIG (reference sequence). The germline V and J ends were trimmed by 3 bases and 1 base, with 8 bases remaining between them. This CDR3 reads CAWRMEGTDTQYF. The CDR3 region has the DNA TGTGCCTGGAGAATGGAAGGCACAGATACGCAGTATTTT.

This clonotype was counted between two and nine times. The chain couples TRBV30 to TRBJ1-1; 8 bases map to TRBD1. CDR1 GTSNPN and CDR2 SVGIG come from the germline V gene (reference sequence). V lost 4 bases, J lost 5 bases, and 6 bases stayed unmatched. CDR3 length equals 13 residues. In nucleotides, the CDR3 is TGTGCCTGGAACAGGGGGGGTGATACTGAAGCTTTCTTT. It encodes CAWNRGGDTEAFF.

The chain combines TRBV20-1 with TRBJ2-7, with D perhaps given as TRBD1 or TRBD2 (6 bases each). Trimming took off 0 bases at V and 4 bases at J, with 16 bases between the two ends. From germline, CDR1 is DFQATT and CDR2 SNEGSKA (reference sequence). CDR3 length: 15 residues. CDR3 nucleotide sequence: TGCAGTGCTAGAGAGGGACGGGGGCCAGGTTACGAGCAGTACGTC. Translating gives CSAREGRGPGYEQYV.

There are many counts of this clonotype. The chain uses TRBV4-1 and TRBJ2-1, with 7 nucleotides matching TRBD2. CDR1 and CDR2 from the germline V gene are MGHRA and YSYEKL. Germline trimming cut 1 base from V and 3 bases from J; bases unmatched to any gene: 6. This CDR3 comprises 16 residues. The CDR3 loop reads CASSQGTSAFYNEQFF. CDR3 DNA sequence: TGCGCCAGCAGCCAAGGTACTAGCGCCTTCTACAATGAGCAGTTCTTC.

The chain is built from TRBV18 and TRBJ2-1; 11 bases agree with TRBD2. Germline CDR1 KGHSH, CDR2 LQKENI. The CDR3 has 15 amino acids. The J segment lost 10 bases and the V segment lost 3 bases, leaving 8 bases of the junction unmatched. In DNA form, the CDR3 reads TGTGCCAGCTCACCGCTAGCGGGGGGCCACCCCGAGCAGTTCTTC. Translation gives CASSPLAGGHPEQFF.